Following are 14 T cell receptor beta chains from one sample sequenced in a study of blood T cell repertoires in COVID-19. Using immunoSEQ multiplex PCR, the repertoire was profiled, and TCRdb retains in-frame clones only, with some absent. The sample lists some 31,000 clones, about 88% seen once, with approximately 15% in the top ten. Sequencing was carried out using peripheral blood. The receptors were sampled from a human donor with active COVID-19. The donor label of this sample is uncertain.

The chain carries TRBV6-1 and TRBJ1-2; D call uncertain. CDR3 length equals 16 residues. V lost 0 bases, J lost 4 bases, and 15 bases lay in between. CDR1 and CDR2 (germline): MNHNS, SASEGT. The CDR3 spells CASSEAHFGTIYGYTF. CDR3 sequence (DNA): TGTGCCAGCAGTGAAGCGCACTTCGGAACTATCTATGGCTACACCTTC.

The chain carries TRBV7-9 and TRBJ1-1; maybe TRBD1 (5 bases). CDR3 length equals 13 residues. Germline V lookup: CDR1 SEHNR, CDR2 FQNEAQ (reference sequence). Trimming left V 1 base short and J 4 bases short, with 7 bases between. In nucleotides, the CDR3 is TGTGCCAGCAGCTTAGGACAGCCCACTGAAGCTTTCTTT. Its translation is CASSLGQPTEAFF.

The rearrangement links TRBV6-2 or TRBV6-3 to TRBJ2-1; a weak D match, TRBD1 (5 bases). The V end lost 4 bases, the J end lost 5 bases, and 9 bases lay between the germline ends. This CDR3 contains 13 residues. The V gene's germline CDR1 is MNHEY and CDR2 SVGEGT. The CDR3 region is CASSFDSDNEQFF. The CDR3 nucleotides read TGTGCCAGCAGTTTCGACAGCGACAATGAGCAGTTCTTC.

This clone was found once. This rearrangement joins TRBV5-8 to TRBJ2-2; no clear D. Germline lookup yields CDR1 SGHTS and CDR2 YDEGEE. This CDR3 region has 16 residues. V was shortened by 4 bases and J by 5 bases, with 18 bases between the two germline ends. Here the CDR3 DNA reads TGTGCCAGCAGCCGAGGCGTGGTTTCGGGTACCGGGGAGCTGTTTTTT. Its translation: CASSRGVVSGTGELFF.

V and J are TRBV6-5 and TRBJ1-6; 8 bases match TRBD1. Germline loops: CDR1 MNHEY, CDR2 SVGAGI. This CDR3 region has 15 residues. V lost 11 bases and J lost 0; bases outside the gene matches: 6. The CDR3: CAGRTGSSYNSPLHF. CDR3 nucleotides: TGTGCCGGACGGACAGGGAGCTCCTATAATTCACCCCTCCACTTT.

The chain couples TRBV5-1 to TRBJ1-1; TRBD1 might be the D (5 bases). Trimming removed 0 bases from V and 8 bases from J, with 17 bases in between. CDR3 length: 15 amino acids. Germline loops: CDR1 SGHRS, CDR2 YFSETQ. The CDR3 region is CASSLGDWTRVEAFF. Written as DNA, the CDR3 is TGCGCCAGCAGCTTGGGGGACTGGACTAGAGTGGAAGCTTTCTTT.

This rearrangement joins TRBV19 to TRBJ2-7; 11 bases line up with TRBD2. The CDR3 spans 16 residues. The V segment lost 4 bases and the J segment 3 bases; nucleotides outside the gene matches: 8. Germline V gives CDR1 LNHDA, CDR2 SQIVND (reference sequence). The CDR3: CASSKGTSGGIYEQYF. The CDR3 DNA is TGTGCCAGTAGTAAGGGAACTAGCGGGGGTATCTACGAGCAGTACTTC.

As concerns this clone: One end of the junction varies from germline; a read error may be responsible. The gene calls are TRBV2 and TRBJ2-7, with 8 bases that match TRBD1. The CDR3 extends over 11 amino acids. Germline CDR1 reads SNHLY; CDR2 reads FYNNEI. Written as DNA, the CDR3 is TGCGCCGGACAGGGCGCATACGAGCAGTACTTC. As protein: CAGQGAYEQYF.

J is TRBJ1-2 and V is TRBV15; the D gene is possibly TRBD1 (6 bases). Trimming cost V 0 bases and J 8 bases, with 10 bases left between them. This CDR3 contains 13 residues. In germline, CDR1 is LNHNV, CDR2 YYDKDF (reference sequence). CDR3 DNA sequence: TGTGCCACCAGCAGAGATGCTGGGGGCGGCTACACCTTC. Its protein product is CATSRDAGGGYTF.

This chain joins TRBV5-1 and TRBJ1-2; D perhaps matches TRBD1 (5 bases). Per germline, CDR1 SGHRS and CDR2 YFSETQ. CDR3 size: 14 residues. The V gene lost 4 bases and the J gene lost 4 bases, with 14 bases spanning the gap. In DNA form, the CDR3 reads TGCGCCAGCAGCCGGGCGGGGGAGGGCTATGGCTACACCTTC. The encoded protein is CASSRAGEGYGYTF. The full variable domain, its missing parts supplied by reference TRBV5-1 and TRBJ1-2, is KAGVTQTPRYLIKTRGQQVTLSCSPISGHRSVSWYQQTPGQGLQFLFEYFSETQRNKGNFPGRFSGRQFSNSRSEMNVSTLELGDSALYLCASSRAGEGYGYTFGSGTRLTVV.

V is TRBV7-2 and J is TRBJ1-1, with D possibly being TRBD1 (5 bases). The V gene's germline CDR1 is SGHTA and CDR2 FQGNSA. CDR3 length: 14 residues. V dropped 6 bases and J dropped 5 bases, with 16 bases sitting between them. DNA for the CDR3: TGTGCCAGCAGTTTCGGGTGGCGGGGGACTGAAGCTTTCTTT. This codes for CASSFGWRGTEAFF.

The chain uses TRBV4-2 and TRBJ2-2, with TRBD2 as a possible D gene (6 bases). Per the germline V gene, CDR1 is LGHNA and CDR2 is YNFKEQ. This CDR3 is built from 16 residues. V shed 2 bases and J shed 1 base, with 11 bases lying between them. The CDR3 nucleotides are TGTGCCAGCAGCCAACAGATGGGACTGAACACCGGGGAGCTGTTTTTT. Translating gives CASSQQMGLNTGELFF.

The CDR3 protein is CASSLRTGVYEQYF. The CDR3 nucleotides are TGTGCCAGCAGTTTGAGGACAGGGGTGTATGAGCAGTACTTC. The gene calls are TRBV27 and TRBJ2-7, with 9 positions matching TRBD1. Germline CDR1 reads MNHEY; CDR2 reads SMNVEV (reference sequence). Trimming at V came to 3 bases and at J to 7 bases, leaving 7 bases not matched to a gene. The CDR3 is made up of 14 amino acids.

The chain uses TRBV5-6 and TRBJ1-4; no reliable D call. Germline loops: CDR1 SGHDT, CDR2 YYEEEE. This CDR3 has 15 amino acids. V was shortened by 0 bases and J by 0 bases, with 6 bases between the two germline ends. CDR3 region: CASSLGAATNEKLFF. The CDR3 bases are TGTGCCAGCAGCTTGGGGGCAGCAACTAATGAAAAACTGTTTTTT.